This TCR beta chain originates from a study of blood T cell repertoires in COVID-19. Turning to the study itself: PBMCs, B-cell-depleted T cells, or T cells provided the cDNA or gDNA that made up the material.

The germline CDR1 and CDR2 sequences are KGHSH and LQKENI. This CDR3 spans 12 amino acids. Trimming took 0 bases from V and 8 from J, leaving 5 bases between them. As originally analysed: By means of reference gene primer amplification, nucleated cell counts were estimated. The protocol was immunoSEQ multiplex PCR, while the TCRdb copy is restricted to in-frame clones and leaves out a portion. V and J calls and clone size are copied from that table; D and trimming were computed from the DNA. The sample consists of 80,000 to 95,000 clones, approximately 86% of them appearing once. The source material was peripheral blood. The clonotype originates from a woman aged 80 or over in a cohort sampled during active or convalescent COVID-19. The chain joins TRBV18 to TRBJ2-1; no definite D call. CDR3 coding DNA: TGTGCCAGCTCACCACCTAATTATGAGCAGTTCTTC. Translating gives CASSPPNYEQFF.